The clone carrying this TCR beta chain was detected ten times or more. The antigen is undetermined. TCRdb processed the RT-PCR reads anew with MiXCR; each CDR3 protein has one entry. This sample has roughly 520,000 distinct CDR3 sequences; about 25% occur once, and the top ten carry around 1.8%. The data belong to a study of response to subunit inactivated influenza vaccine. Study results and caveats: Only a handful of new T cells, the authors suggested, are recruited with each seasonal influenza vaccination.

The CDR3 has 12 residues. The germline V gene encodes CDR1 DFQATT and CDR2 SNEGSKA (reference sequence). The junction had 1 base not matched to a gene; V was cut back by 4 bases and J by 2 bases. The clonotype was recovered from a man aged 50 to 59 who received an inactivated influenza vaccine. The specimen comprised CD4+ T cells sorted from PBMCs, sampled less than 6 days after vaccination. The genes are TRBV20-1 and TRBJ1-2; the match to TRBD1 covers 7 bases. The CDR3 bases are TGCAGTGCTAAGGGACAGAACTATGGCTACACCTTC. It yields the protein CSAKGQNYGYTF.